The source of this T cell receptor beta chain is a study of blood T cells in healthy people across ages. Through a sample-barcoded 5' primer and a J-beta primer mix, a second PCR was run for about 7 to 12 cycles. Sequencing yielded, for each sample, at least 2.5 million paired-end reads carrying CDR3. TCRdb re-derived calls from the 5' RACE reads in MiXCR, one entry per CDR3 protein. The profile shows under 700,000 distinct CDR3 sequences, around 24% of them singletons. The V end was cut by 2 bases, the J end by 6 bases, with 17 bases between. The germline gives CDR1 SGHVT, CDR2 SQSDAQ. The CDR3 spans 15 residues. These data were also filed under a second study, of T cells of mothers and their children. That work adds: Normalized overlap was always slightly, never significantly, higher in related than unrelated mother-child pairs.

V usage is TRBV7-4 and J usage is TRBJ2-7; D unclear. Sequences were obtained from blood. The clonotype was recovered from a boy younger than 18 in good health. The CDR3 loop is CASSLRSHFETEQYF. The CDR3 DNA reads TGTGCCAGCAGCTTACGGTCCCATTTCGAGACCGAGCAGTACTTC.